What follows describes a single TCR beta chain. The identical CDR3 is also encoded by other nucleotide sequences in the sample. This record comes from a study of blood T cell repertoires in COVID-19. Method: immunoSEQ multiplex PCR; TCRdb's copy keeps in-frame clones and lacks some. The sample lists roughly 320,000 clones, over 85% occurring once. Germline assignment: CDR1 SGHTA and CDR2 FQGNSA. The CDR3 consists of 15 residues. V lost 0 bases, J lost 1 base, and 7 bases lay in between. V gene TRBV7-2 combines with J gene TRBJ1-3, with D possibly TRBD1 on 5 matching bases. Material for sequencing was peripheral blood. This TCR derives from a woman aged 25 to 39 with COVID-19, enrolled during active disease. The CDR3 bases are TGTGCCAGCAGCTTAGCGGGGGGGTCTGGAAACACCATATATTTT. It codes for CASSLAGGSGNTIYF.